This T cell receptor (beta chain) comes out of a study of Ad26.COV2.S vaccination and SARS-CoV-2 variants. Across the whole study: Enrollment placed the donor in the COV1001 Ad26.COV2.S trial arm. Study-wide findings and caveats: Vaccine recipients surpassed placebo recipients in spike-specific TCR breadth. Recipients of either vaccine or placebo displayed similar breadth of non-spike TCRs.

The CDR3 consists of 15 residues. Germline assignment: CDR1 SGHTA and CDR2 FQGNSA. The germline V and J ends were trimmed by 5 bases and 7 bases, with 20 bases remaining between them. Note on this clone: Its antigen is unknown.

TCRdb's copy holds only in-frame clones and misses some; the assay was immunoSEQ multiplex PCR. The table includes 500,000 or so clones, about 88% detected once. The treatment is: 15 to 20 received Ad26.COV2.S at low or high dose, single or two shots; about 5 received placebo; per-sample allocation not given. Samples were taken on day 63 after the first vaccine or placebo injection. The chain uses TRBV7-2 and TRBJ2-5; a possible D gene is TRBD1 (6 bases). This clonotype originated in a person aged 18-65 years who received the Ad26.COV2.S COVID-19 vaccine or a placebo. The sequencing used peripheral blood, collected in a trial of Ad26.COV2.S vaccine versus placebo. CDR3 sequence reads: CASSPRGTSGVTQYF. In nucleotides, the CDR3 is TGTGCCAGCAGCCCCCGAGGGACCTCAGGGGTGACCCAGTACTTC.